These T cell receptor beta chains were read from a single sample in a study of CD8+ T cells in alopecia areata. Measured with immunoSEQ multiplex PCR; TCRdb has only the in-frame clones, and not every one. The sample has roughly 140,000 clones, 65% to 90% seen once; the top ten hold 25%. Sample: CD8+ T cells sorted from blood, taken at week 4, from a patient treated with tofacitinib. The receptors come from a human donor with alopecia areata. Both conserved end residues are part of each CDR3. A D gene is named only where the DNA matches it firmly. Part of the rows lack a size; the others show once, few, many or a class for expanded clones.

d_call	clone_size	j_call	v_call	cdr3_aa	cdr3_nt
-	-	TRBJ2-1	TRBV7-2	CASSSPPYNEQFF	TGTGCCAGCAGCTCCCCCCCGTACAATGAGCAGTTCTTC
TRBD1	-	TRBJ2-7	TRBV7-7	CASRPPGQGAFEQYF	TGTGCTAGCAGGCCACCGGGACAGGGGGCTTTCGAGCAGTACTTC
-	few	TRBJ2-5	TRBV28	CASRDPGETQYF	TGTGCCAGCAGGGACCCAGGGGAGACCCAGTACTTC
-	-	TRBJ2-6	TRBV11-2	CASSRTGTFSGANVLTF	TGTGCCAGCAGCCGTACCGGGACCTTCTCTGGGGCCAACGTCCTGACTTTC
-	-	TRBJ1-4	TRBV29-1	CSVEGGATNEKLFF	TGCAGCGTTGAAGGGGGTGCAACTAATGAAAAACTGTTTTTT
-	few	TRBJ1-6	TRBV19	CASSLRGMSYNSPLHF	TGTGCCAGTAGCCTGCGGGGTATGTCCTATAATTCACCCCTCCACTTT
TRBD2	-	TRBJ2-2	TRBV11-2	CASSPKTSVNTWELFF	TGTGCCAGCAGCCCCAAGACTAGCGTGAACACCTGGGAGCTGTTTTTT
-	-	TRBJ2-7	TRBV5-6	CASSLVSYEQYF	TGTGCCAGCAGCTTGGTCTCCTACGAGCAGTACTTC
-	-	TRBJ1-5	TRBV19	CASSMTATYSNQPQHF	TGTGCCAGTAGTATGACGGCAACCTATAGCAATCAGCCCCAGCATTTT
TRBD1	-	TRBJ2-7	TRBV5-1	CASSQGQGTYEQYF	TGCGCCAGCAGCCAGGGACAGGGGACCTACGAGCAGTACTTC
-	few	TRBJ2-7	TRBV5-1	CASSFPTSGSYEQYF	TGCGCCAGCAGCTTCCCGACTTCGGGGTCCTACGAGCAGTACTTC
-	once	TRBJ1-1	TRBV6-5	CASRPFRVKQAFF	TGTGCCAGCAGGCCATTCAGGGTCAAGCAAGCTTTCTTT
-	-	TRBJ2-2	TRBV7-6	CASSLVVSGTTGELFF	TGTGCCAGCAGCTTAGTTGTCTCAGGAACCACCGGGGAGCTGTTTTTT
-	-	TRBJ2-7	TRBV4-1	CASSQAPAGNAYEQYF	TGCGCCAGCAGCCAAGCCCCTGCGGGAAACGCCTACGAGCAGTACTTC
-	-	TRBJ2-7	TRBV29-1	CSVGEAHEQYF	TGCAGCGTGGGGGAGGCCCACGAGCAGTACTTC
TRBD1	once	TRBJ2-6	TRBV9	CASSALTGVGANVLTF	TGTGCCAGCAGCGCCCTTACAGGGGTCGGGGCCAACGTCCTGACTTTC
-	-	TRBJ1-2	TRBV9	CASSVEPGPNLDGYTF	TGTGCCAGCAGCGTAGAGCCAGGACCCAACTTGGATGGCTACACCTTC
TRBD1	-	TRBJ1-1	TRBV19	CASSHPRGQNTEAFF	TGTGCCAGCAGCCACCCCAGGGGGCAGAACACTGAAGCTTTCTTT
TRBD2	few	TRBJ2-1	TRBV5-1	CASSSGGGYGEQFF	TGCGCCAGCAGCTCCGGCGGGGGTTACGGTGAGCAGTTCTTC
-	-	TRBJ2-3	TRBV4-2	CASSQDLSDTQYF	TGTGCCAGCAGCCAAGATCTGTCAGATACGCAGTATTTT
-	-	TRBJ2-5	TRBV9	CASSVGQEETQYF	TGTGCCAGCAGCGTAGGTCAGGAAGAGACCCAGTACTTC
TRBD1	-	TRBJ1-5	TRBV9	CAAGRDRGPRAQHF	TGTGCCGCCGGCAGGGACAGGGGACCTCGAGCCCAGCATTTT
-	-	TRBJ2-7	TRBV4-1	CASSQGDEQYF	TGCGCCAGCAGCCAGGGGGACGAGCAGTACTTC
TRBD2	-	TRBJ2-7	TRBV27	CASSLNLRTSYEQYF	TGTGCCAGCAGTTTGAATCTGAGGACTAGTTACGAGCAGTACTTC
-	-	TRBJ2-7	TRBV4-2	CASSPGGRYEQYF	TGTGCCAGCAGCCCCGGGGGACGGTACGAGCAGTACTTC
-	-	TRBJ2-1	TRBV6-6	CASSYPADNEQFF	TGTGCCAGCAGTTATCCAGCCGACAATGAGCAGTTCTTC
-	-	TRBJ2-7	TRBV2	CASSDTGTYEQYF	TGTGCCAGCAGTGATACAGGGACCTACGAGCAGTACTTC